The 8 T cell receptor beta chains in this list originate from one sample, sequenced in a study of blood T cell repertoires in COVID-19. The method was immunoSEQ multiplex PCR; TCRdb's version includes in-frame clones alone and lacks a portion of them. The sample carries approximately 200,000 clones, approximately 86% recorded once. Sample: PBMCs or T cells enriched from blood (not recorded which). The receptors derive from a woman in her twenties or thirties who had recovered from COVID-19.

The gene calls are TRBV27 and TRBJ2-1, with 8 bases lining up with TRBD2. The CDR3 is made up of 18 amino acids. The ends lost 6 bases at V and 2 bases at J; junction bases unmatched: 15. From germline, CDR1 is MNHEY and CDR2 SMNVEV (reference sequence). The CDR3 nucleotides read TGTGCCAGCAGCTTCTCCGCCACAGCGGGAGCCCCCTACAATGAGCAGTTCTTC. Translating gives CASSFSATAGAPYNEQFF.

The V call is TRBV6-4, the J call TRBJ2-3; 9 nucleotides line up with TRBD2. The CDR3 has 15 residues. Trimming removed 6 bases from V and 1 base from J; junction bases left unmatched: 5. CDR1 and CDR2 from the germline V gene are MRHNA and SNTAGT. DNA for the CDR3: TGTGCCAGCAGCGAAATAGCGGGAGGCACAGATACGCAGTATTTT. Translated, it gives CASSEIAGGTDTQYF.

The CDR3 region is CASSPRTDTSYNEQFF. The CDR3 region has the DNA TGCGCCAGCAGCCCCCGGACTGACACCTCCTACAATGAGCAGTTCTTC. The chain links TRBV5-1 to TRBJ2-1; D is perhaps TRBD2 (5 bases). This CDR3 has 16 amino acids. V was cut by 4 bases and J by 0 bases, with 14 bases left in between. Looked up from germline, CDR1 is SGHRS and CDR2 is YFSETQ.

The chain employs TRBV19 and TRBJ1-6; D is undetermined. Germline V gene sequence: CDR1 LNHDA, CDR2 SQIVND (reference sequence). V gave up 4 bases and J gave up 12 bases, with 16 bases separating them. The CDR3 runs 14 residues. CDR3 loop: CASSSAWEGGPLHF. The CDR3 region has the DNA TGTGCCAGTAGTAGCGCCTGGGAGGGCGGACCCCTCCACTTT. The variable domain in full, completed from reference TRBV19 and TRBJ1-6, reads DGGITQSPKYLFRKEGQNVTLSCEQNLNHDAMYWYRQDPGQGLRLIYYSQIVNDFQKGDIAEGYSVSREKKESFPLTVTSAQKNPTAFYLCASSSAWEGGPLHFGNGTRLTVT.

The chain carries TRBV27 and TRBJ2-7, with D possibly TRBD1 on 5 matching bases. V was cut by 5 bases and J by 2 bases, with 10 bases left in between. From germline, CDR1 is MNHEY and CDR2 SMNVEV (reference sequence). The CDR3 covers 13 residues. The CDR3 nucleotides are TGTGCCAGCAGTATAGGACATGCCTACGAGCAGTACTTC. This translates into CASSIGHAYEQYF.

Only a few counts were recorded for this clone. CDR3 in amino acids: CASSLYPIRDSGTEAFF. CDR3 nucleotides: TGTGCCAGCAGCTTGTATCCAATCCGGGACAGTGGCACTGAAGCTTTCTTT. The V gene is TRBV7-3, the J gene TRBJ1-1; 7 bases are a match to TRBD1. V lost 3 bases and J lost 4; bases outside the gene matches: 14. Germline lookup yields CDR1 SGHTA and CDR2 FQGTGA. There are 17 residues in the CDR3.

CDR3 amino acids: CATSDLGGSLRNEQFF. In DNA, the CDR3 is TGTGCCACCAGTGACTTGGGCGGGAGCCTCCGGAATGAGCAGTTCTTC. V usage is TRBV24-1 and J usage is TRBJ2-1, with TRBD2 identical over 7 bases. CDR3 length: 16 amino acids. Trimming at V came to 4 bases and at J to 7 bases, leaving 12 bases not matched to a gene. The germline V gene has CDR1 KGHDR and CDR2 SFDVKD.

The gene calls are TRBV19 and TRBJ1-3, with D unclear. The CDR3 contains 13 residues. Germline V gene data show CDR1 as LNHDA and CDR2 as SQIVND (reference sequence). V was trimmed by 7 bases and J by 4 bases, leaving 11 bases between them. The CDR3 reads CASNLAVGNTIYF. CDR3 DNA: TGTGCCAGTAATCTGGCCGTAGGAAACACCATATATTTT.